This T cell receptor beta chain was captured in a study of cytomegalovirus exposure and HLA in healthy donors. On the study more broadly: From HLA-typed donors, an early data release held tens of millions of unique TCRs.

Turning to this clone: Its antigen is undetermined.

The V end was cut by 6 bases, the J end by 0 bases, with 11 bases between. CDR1 is MDHEN, CDR2 SYDVKM, per germline. This CDR3 comprises 15 residues. It was with 60 Vbeta and 13 Jbeta primers that the PCR ran. Here immunoSEQ multiplex PCR was the method, and the copy in TCRdb shows in-frame clones only, minus some. Seen here are 120,000 or so clones, approximately 69% observed once, and the top ten hold 3% to 4.5%. Broader study findings: Across donors, most TCRs were seen rarely, yet some public ones were widespread. Cytomegalovirus association was listed for roughly 160 TCR beta chains.

Source material: PBMCs. The V call is TRBV28, the J call TRBJ1-4; a weak D match, TRBD1 (6 bases). The TCR was taken from a man in his forties in good health and CMV-seropositive. The CDR3 coding sequence is TGTGCCAGCAGAGGGGACATTACAACTAATGAAAAACTGTTTTTT. The encoded protein is CASRGDITTNEKLFF. Together with reference TRBV28 and TRBJ1-4, the CDR3 gives the full variable domain: DVKVTQSSRYLVKRTGEKVFLECVQDMDHENMFWYRQDPGLGLRLIYFSYDVKMKEKGDIPEGYSVSREKKERFSLILESASTNQTSMYLCASRGDITTNEKLFFGSGTQLSVL.